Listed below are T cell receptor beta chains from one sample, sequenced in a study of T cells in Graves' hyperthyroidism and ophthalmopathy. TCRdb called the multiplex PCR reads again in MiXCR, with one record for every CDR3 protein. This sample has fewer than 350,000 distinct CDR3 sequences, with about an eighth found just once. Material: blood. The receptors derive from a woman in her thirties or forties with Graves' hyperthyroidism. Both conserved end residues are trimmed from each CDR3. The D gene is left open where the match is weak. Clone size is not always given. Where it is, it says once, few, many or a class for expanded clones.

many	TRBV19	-	ASRVGIWADQPQH
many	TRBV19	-	ASSIREGYMNTEAF
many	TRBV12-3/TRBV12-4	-	ASRGTASSYNEQF
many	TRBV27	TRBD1	ASSLTGTATTQY
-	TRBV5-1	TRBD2	ASIPLSGPQETQY
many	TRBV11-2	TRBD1	ASSSTGGFYNEQF
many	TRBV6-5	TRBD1	ASSYDRAQPQH
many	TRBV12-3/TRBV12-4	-	ASSRGGYGYT
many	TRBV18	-	ASSPGVRRETQY
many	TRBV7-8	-	ASSLAAHGRTQPQH
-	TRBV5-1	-	ASSSTTKADTQY
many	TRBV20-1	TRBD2	SARKRGLAGEVNEQF
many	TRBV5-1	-	ASSFGGTDQPQH
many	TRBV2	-	ASSEAPGINSYEQY
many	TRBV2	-	ASRYDWSSYNEQF
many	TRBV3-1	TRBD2	ASSHQAGTNTGELF
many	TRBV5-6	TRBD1	ASSLMDRGPGEAF
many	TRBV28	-	ASTPRTDWGWEQY
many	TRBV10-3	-	AISTGTSSYEQY
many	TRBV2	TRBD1	ASRKGGTGVNQPQH
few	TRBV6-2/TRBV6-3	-	ASSSPGIKETQY
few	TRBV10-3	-	AISDLGYEQY
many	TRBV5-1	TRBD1	ASSWDAGGAGTGELF
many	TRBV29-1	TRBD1	SATLGQGTDTQY
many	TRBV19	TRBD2	ASSIQLAGDYEQF
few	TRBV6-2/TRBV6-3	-	ASSYGSTEAF
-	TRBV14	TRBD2	ASSRLAGANTGELF
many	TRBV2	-	ASSTFWESF
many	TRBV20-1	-	SANDGAPYEQY
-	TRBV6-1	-	ASSEARGYEKLF
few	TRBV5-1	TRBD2	ASSLAAGRGTDTQY
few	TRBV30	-	AWREVSTPTGYT
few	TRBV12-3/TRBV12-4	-	ASRGFNSPLH
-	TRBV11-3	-	ASSLTGLGDNEQF
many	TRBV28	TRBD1	ASSPPDRVRYGYT
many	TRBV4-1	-	ASSQGGDTPYEKLF
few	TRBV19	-	ASTSPGEGHQPQH
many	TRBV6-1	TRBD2	ASSVGTSGYNEQF
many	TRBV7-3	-	ASSLNSQETQY
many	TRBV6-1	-	ASSANTPQETQY
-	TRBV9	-	ASGQGFVDTQY
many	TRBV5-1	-	ASSLASGYEQY
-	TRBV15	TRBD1	ATSRGLGQEETQY
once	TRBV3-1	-	ASSQDAGDTEAF
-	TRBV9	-	ASSPMLEAF
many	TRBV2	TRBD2	ASRRLAGDNEQF